This is a list of T cell receptor beta chains from one sample in a study of blood T cell repertoires in COVID-19. The assay was immunoSEQ multiplex PCR, and TCRdb's table has in-frame clones only and misses some. The data hold about 27,000 clones, with about 90% observed a single time. What was sequenced was peripheral blood. The receptors were gathered from a human donor in a cohort sampled during active COVID-19. Each CDR3 is given with its conserved first and last residue. The D gene is left open where the match is weak. Where a row states a size, it is once, few, many or the class of an expanded clone; other rows omit it.

j_gene	v_gene	d_gene	abundance	CDR3nt	CDR3aa
TRBJ1-1	TRBV7-9	TRBD1	-	TGTGCCAGCAGCAACAGGGGGGACACTGAAGCTTTCTTT	CASSNRGDTEAFF
TRBJ2-1	TRBV18	-	-	TGTGCCAGCTCACCGGAGAGACGGACCTACAATGAGCAGTTCTTC	CASSPERRTYNEQFF
TRBJ2-3	TRBV4-1	TRBD2	-	TGCGCCAGCAGCCCGCTCTCTGGGACTAGCGGGGGGGCCAGAGATACGCAGTATTTT	CASSPLSGTSGGARDTQYF
TRBJ2-5	TRBV7-2	-	-	TGTGCCAGCAGCTTGGTCCGGGGGGAGACCCAGTACTTC	CASSLVRGETQYF
TRBJ2-5	TRBV2	TRBD1	-	TGTGCCAGCAGGGCCGGGACAGGGGAGACCCAGTACTTC	CASRAGTGETQYF
TRBJ1-1	TRBV11-2	-	-	TGTGCCAGCAGCTTACAGTTGAACACTGAAGCTTTCTTT	CASSLQLNTEAFF
TRBJ2-1	TRBV6-5	TRBD1	-	TGTGCCAGCAGTTATCGTGGACAGGGCTATGAGCAGTTCTTC	CASSYRGQGYEQFF
TRBJ1-5	TRBV7-9	-	-	TGTGCCAGCAGCCCCCTCGGGGGGGGATATAGCAATCAGCCCCAGCATTTT	CASSPLGGGYSNQPQHF
TRBJ2-2	TRBV9	TRBD1	-	TGTGCCAGCAGCGTCGACAGGGCAGCGAACACCGGGGAGCTGTTTTTT	CASSVDRAANTGELFF
TRBJ1-2	TRBV27	TRBD1	-	TGTGCCAGCAGTTCCTCCGGGACAGGGAACCTCTATGGCTACACCTTC	CASSSSGTGNLYGYTF
TRBJ2-1	TRBV5-1	-	-	TGCGCCAGCAGCTCTATTCGGGGGGCGTACAATGAGCAGTTCTTC	CASSSIRGAYNEQFF
TRBJ2-4	TRBV9	TRBD1	-	TGTGCCAGCAGCGCCCGGGGACAGAGAAACATTCAGTACTTC	CASSARGQRNIQYF
TRBJ2-1	TRBV25-1	-	-	TGTGCCAGCATACGGGTTGGGGGGAATGAGCAGTTCTTC	CASIRVGGNEQFF
TRBJ2-5	TRBV4-1	TRBD2	once	TGCGCCAGCAGCCGCCCTAGCGGGCCCCAAGAGACCCAGTACTTC	CASSRPSGPQETQYF
TRBJ2-3	TRBV24-1	TRBD1	-	TGTGCCACCAGTGGGACAGGGCGGGTCGGAACAGATACGCAGTATTTT	CATSGTGRVGTDTQYF